The 23 T cell receptor beta chains below were found in one sample sequenced in a study of beta chain features in type 1 diabetes. The isolated RNA, all of it, was reverse transcribed, so expressed TCRB transcripts were what got sequenced. Some clones are missing from TCRdb's copy, which holds only in-frame ones; the method was immunoSEQ multiplex PCR. The table includes 150,000 or so clones, about a tenth detected once. The sample consisted of central memory CD4+ T cells from blood. These receptors all come from a man aged 18 to 29 in good health.

This rearrangement joins TRBV28 to TRBJ2-7; D gene uncertain. The V end was cut by 3 bases, the J end by 2 bases, with 14 bases between. This CDR3 contains 15 residues. Germline V CDR1 and CDR2: MDHEN, SYDVKM. CDR3 in amino acids: CASSFPERAPYEQYF. The CDR3 DNA reads as TGTGCCAGCAGTTTCCCAGAGCGTGCCCCCTACGAGCAGTACTTC.

Only a few counts were recorded for this clone. This chain links TRBV28 with TRBJ2-7; maybe TRBD2 (7 bases). There are 13 residues in the CDR3. Germline CDR1 MDHEN, CDR2 SYDVKM. With 6 bases removed from V and 7 bases from J, the gap between germline ends came to 16 bases. As DNA, the CDR3 is TGTGCCAGCAGCCTGGCGGGGGCGAGGGAGCAGTACTTC. As protein: CASSLAGAREQYF.

This clone was counted a few times. The chain joins TRBV7-2 to TRBJ2-3; perhaps TRBD2 as D (7 bases). Germline loops: CDR1 SGHTA, CDR2 FQGNSA. The V gene lost 5 bases and the J gene lost 4 bases, with 13 bases spanning the gap. The CDR3 has 14 amino acids. In DNA, the CDR3 is TGTGCCAGCAGCGCTCGGGGGGCAGCAGATACGCAGTATTTT. Encoded protein: CASSARGAADTQYF.

This chain joins TRBV18 and TRBJ1-5; TRBD1 matches at 8 bases. Germline CDR1 is KGHSH and CDR2 is LQKENI. After removal of 6 bases from V and 5 bases from J, the junction contained 6 bases not matched to a gene. The CDR3 has 14 amino acids. In nucleotides, the CDR3 is TGTGCCAGCTCCCCGACAGGGGACGATCAGCCCCAGCATTTT. It codes for CASSPTGDDQPQHF.

This clone occurred a few times. The chain recombines TRBV4-3 with TRBJ2-3; tentatively, D is TRBD2 (5 bases). Trimming removed 1 base at V and 6 bases at J, with 11 bases between. The V gene's germline CDR1 is LGHNA and CDR2 YSLEER. The CDR3 extends over 14 amino acids. CDR3 DNA: TGCGCCAGCAGCCAAGGGACTTCTCGGGATACGCAGTATTTT. Its protein is CASSQGTSRDTQYF.

In its sample, this clone was seen a few times. V usage is TRBV6-5 and J usage is TRBJ2-1; a possible D gene is TRBD1 (5 bases). Looked up from germline, CDR1 is MNHEY and CDR2 is SVGAGI. Trimming took 5 bases from V and 10 from J, leaving 15 bases between them. The length of the CDR3 is 13 residues. CDR3 in amino acids: CASSVRTKGEQFF. CDR3 nucleotides: TGTGCCAGCAGTGTCCGGACGAAGGGGGAGCAGTTCTTC.

This clone appeared a few times. This chain links TRBV12-5 with TRBJ2-5; D perhaps matches TRBD1 (6 bases). CDR3 length: 18 residues. The germline V and J ends were trimmed by 0 bases and 0 bases, with 17 bases remaining between them. CDR1 and CDR2 from the germline V gene are LGHNT and FRNRAP. The CDR3 spells CASGLVRDGTLYQETQYF. In DNA, the CDR3 is TGTGCTAGTGGTTTGGTAAGGGATGGGACACTGTACCAAGAGACCCAGTACTTC.

This clone appeared many times. This chain connects TRBV4-2 to TRBJ2-1, with D possibly TRBD1 on 5 matching bases. Per germline, CDR1 LGHNA and CDR2 YNFKEQ. Trimming pared 0 bases from V and 1 base from J, leaving 7 bases between. This CDR3 has 15 amino acids. The CDR3 bases are TGTGCCAGCAGCCAAGATCGACAGTCCTACAATGAGCAGTTCTTC. It codes for CASSQDRQSYNEQFF.

The chain joins TRBV7-2 to TRBJ2-3; 11 bases agree with TRBD2. Trimming cost V 2 bases and J 5 bases; bases outside gene matches: 6. The germline gives CDR1 SGHTA, CDR2 FQGNSA. CDR3 size: 16 residues. CDR3 DNA: TGTGCCAGCAGCTTACCCACTAGCGGGGGTTTAGATACGCAGTATTTT. Translating gives CASSLPTSGGLDTQYF. Together with reference TRBV7-2 and TRBJ2-3, the CDR3 gives the full variable domain: GAGVSQSPSNKVTEKGKDVELRCDPISGHTALYWYRQSLGQGLEFLIYFQGNSAPDKSGLPSDRFSAERTGGSVSTLTIQRTQQEDSAVYLCASSLPTSGGLDTQYFGPGTRLTVL.

The chain uses TRBV7-2 and TRBJ1-1; D is unclear. Germline-derived CDR1 and CDR2 are SGHTA and FQGNSA. The CDR3 has 13 residues. The V end was cut by 5 bases, the J end by 3 bases, with 10 bases between. The CDR3 protein is CASSGRMDTEAFF. The CDR3, as DNA: TGTGCCAGCAGCGGGCGAATGGACACTGAAGCTTTCTTT.

This clone has only a few counts. The genes are TRBV19 and TRBJ2-4, with D hard to call. There are 15 residues in the CDR3. The ends were cut back, 6 bases at V and 0 bases at J, with 12 bases in the middle. Germline CDR1 reads LNHDA; CDR2 reads SQIVND (reference sequence). The CDR3 protein is CASRNPRLAKNIQYF. The DNA for the CDR3 is TGTGCCAGTAGAAATCCTAGACTAGCCAAAAACATTCAGTACTTC.

This clone was counted only a few times. The V and J genes are TRBV6-1 and TRBJ2-6; D may be TRBD2 (7 bases). Germline-derived CDR1 and CDR2 are MNHNS and SASEGT. This CDR3 region has 19 residues. V was trimmed by 4 bases and J by 2 bases, leaving 21 bases between them. CDR3 protein: CASSAAGGGVSAGANVLTF. CDR3 sequence (DNA): TGTGCCAGCAGTGCCGCGGGCGGGGGCGTATCAGCTGGGGCCAACGTCCTGACTTTC.

This clone was seen a few times. The chain couples TRBV7-3 to TRBJ2-3; the D gene is possibly TRBD2 (5 bases). Trimming cost V 5 bases and J 0 bases, with 9 bases left between them. The CDR3 has 14 amino acids. Germline assignment: CDR1 SGHTA and CDR2 FQGTGA. DNA of the CDR3: TGTGCCAGCAGCCGAACTAGAAGCACAGATACGCAGTATTTT. This translates into CASSRTRSTDTQYF. Variable domain in full (rest from reference TRBV7-3 and TRBJ2-3): GAGVSQTPSNKVTEKGKYVELRCDPISGHTALYWYRQSLGQGPEFLIYFQGTGAADDSGLPNDRFFAVRPEGSVSTLKIQRTERGDSAVYLCASSRTRSTDTQYFGPGTRLTVL.

This clone was detected only a few times. The chain couples TRBV9 to TRBJ1-2; maybe TRBD1 (6 bases). The germline V gene encodes CDR1 SGDLS and CDR2 YYNGEE. The V and J ends lost 3 bases and 8 bases respectively, with 20 bases between them. The CDR3 is made up of 15 amino acids. CDR3 sequence: CASSGGTHDSSGYTF. The CDR3 DNA reads TGTGCCAGCAGCGGTGGGACACATGATTCTTCGGGCTACACCTTC.

The chain's CDR3 is CASSSAGRQGYEQYF. As DNA, the CDR3 is TGTGCCAGCAGTTCGGCGGGACGGCAAGGCTACGAGCAGTACTTC. This chain joins TRBV6-1 and TRBJ2-7; weak D call: TRBD2 (6 bases). This CDR3 comprises 15 residues. Germline loops: CDR1 MNHNS, CDR2 SASEGT. Deletions cut 5 bases from V and 3 bases from J, with 17 bases between.

In this sample, this clone turned up many times. The rearrangement links TRBV2 to TRBJ2-1; weak D call: TRBD2 (6 bases). This CDR3 is built from 15 residues. Germline lookup yields CDR1 SNHLY and CDR2 FYNNEI. The V end was cut by 5 bases, the J end by 8 bases, with 19 bases between. In DNA form, the CDR3 reads TGTGCCAGCAGTCTTCGACTAGGAGGTGATTATGAGCAGTTCTTC. This encodes CASSLRLGGDYEQFF.

The V and J genes are TRBV7-6 and TRBJ1-2, with 8 bases fitting TRBD1. The V and J ends lost 2 bases and 8 bases, in that order; junction bases with no gene match: 4. From germline, CDR1 is SGHVS and CDR2 FNYEAQ. There are 13 residues in the CDR3. CDR3 amino acids: CASSLNRGNGYTF. The CDR3 DNA sequence: TGTGCCAGCAGCTTAAACAGGGGGAACGGCTACACCTTC.

This clone was observed many times. The chain recombines TRBV5-4 with TRBJ2-3; TRBD2 matches at 7 bases. This CDR3 region has 14 residues. The ends lost 7 bases at V and 2 bases at J; junction bases unmatched: 7. The germline V gene has CDR1 SGHNT and CDR2 YYREEE (reference sequence). The CDR3 protein is CASGASGSTDTQYF. In DNA, the CDR3 is TGTGCCAGCGGGGCTAGCGGATCCACAGATACGCAGTATTTT.

Only a few counts were recorded for this clone. The rearrangement links TRBV5-1 to TRBJ2-5, with 7 positions matching TRBD1. This CDR3 is built from 14 residues. The J segment lost 5 bases and the V segment lost 4 bases, leaving 8 bases of the junction unmatched. Germline CDR1 is SGHRS and CDR2 is YFSETQ. The CDR3 loop is CASSLRQGGETQYF. The CDR3 nucleotides are TGCGCCAGCAGCCTTAGACAGGGCGGGGAGACCCAGTACTTC. Supplemented by reference TRBV5-1 and TRBJ2-5, the full variable domain reads KAGVTQTPRYLIKTRGQQVTLSCSPISGHRSVSWYQQTPGQGLQFLFEYFSETQRNKGNFPGRFSGRQFSNSRSEMNVSTLELGDSALYLCASSLRQGGETQYFGPGTRLLVL.

There are a few counts of this clone. The chain carries TRBV7-2 and TRBJ1-5, with 7 nucleotides matching TRBD1. The CDR3 contains 15 residues. The V gene's germline CDR1 is SGHTA and CDR2 FQGNSA. V dropped 5 bases and J dropped 7; count of bases not matched to a gene: 11. CDR3 nucleotide sequence: TGTGCCAGCAGCCGAGCGACAGGGTGGGTGCAGCCCCAGCATTTT. It is translated as CASSRATGWVQPQHF.

This clone was observed a few times. The V and J genes are TRBV4-2 and TRBJ2-7; 7 bases line up with TRBD1. The germline V gene encodes CDR1 LGHNA and CDR2 YNFKEQ. The CDR3 has 15 amino acids. J was trimmed by 2 bases and V by 1 base; bases with no gene match: 5. The DNA for the CDR3 is TGTGCCAGCAGCCAAGCCGGGACAGAAGCCTACGAGCAGTACTTC. Translating gives CASSQAGTEAYEQYF.

Only a few counts were recorded for this clone. The V and J genes are TRBV5-4 and TRBJ1-1; 8 nucleotides line up with TRBD1. J gave up 9 bases and V 2 bases, and 6 bases lay outside the gene matches. Germline assignment: CDR1 SGHNT and CDR2 YYREEE (reference sequence). The CDR3 has 13 residues. The CDR3 DNA reads TGTGCCAGCAGCTTTTACGACAGGGGTCAAGCTTTCTTT. Its translation: CASSFYDRGQAFF.

This clone has a handful of counts. This chain joins TRBV10-3 and TRBJ2-7; D is possibly TRBD1 (5 bases). Germline CDR1 reads ENHRY; CDR2 reads SYGVKD. CDR3 length equals 14 residues. The ends were cut back, 2 bases at V and 0 bases at J, with 8 bases in the middle. CDR3 protein: CAISEPRDSYEQYF. The CDR3 DNA is TGTGCCATCAGTGAGCCCAGGGACTCCTACGAGCAGTACTTC.